A single sample is the source of the 8 T cell receptor beta chains below, sequenced in a study of blood T cell repertoires in COVID-19. Data came from immunoSEQ multiplex PCR; TCRdb stores just in-frame clones and leaves some out. The sample lists about 72,000 clones; approximately 80% were seen once. Sequencing was done on a sample of peripheral blood. All receptors derive from a man aged 60 to 69 with acute or convalescent COVID-19.

The J gene is TRBJ2-5, the V gene TRBV18, with D unclear. Germline V gene sequence: CDR1 KGHSH, CDR2 LQKENI. The CDR3 consists of 12 residues. V lost 8 bases, J lost 2 bases, and 9 bases lay in between. CDR3 DNA: TGTGCCAGCGCGACAATTCAAGAGACCCAGTACTTC. Protein: CASATIQETQYF.

The chain has TRBV2 and TRBJ2-3; TRBD1 is a possible D gene (6 bases). The CDR3 is 13 residues long. Trimming left V 0 bases short and J 8 bases short, with 9 bases between. Germline V lookup: CDR1 SNHLY, CDR2 FYNNEI. The CDR3 coding sequence is TGTGCCAGCAGTGAAGCGGTAGGGGGTACGCAGTATTTT. Protein product: CASSEAVGGTQYF. Based on the CDR3 plus reference TRBV2 and TRBJ2-3, the full variable domain is EPEVTQTPSHQVTQMGQEVILRCVPISNHLYFYWYRQILGQKVEFLVSFYNNEISEKSEIFDDQFSVERPDGSNFTLKIRSTKLEDSAMYFCASSEAVGGTQYFGPGTRLTVL.

The rearrangement uses TRBV19 and TRBJ2-6, with 9 bases aligning to TRBD2. Germline loops: CDR1 LNHDA, CDR2 SQIVND (reference sequence). V dropped 8 bases and J dropped 3; count of bases not matched to a gene: 17. This CDR3 spans 19 amino acids. CDR3 region: CASGRPNAGGLIGANVLTF. Here the CDR3 DNA reads TGTGCCAGTGGACGCCCTAACGCGGGGGGGCTTATTGGGGCCAACGTCCTGACTTTC. Full variable domain (rest looked up from reference TRBV19 and TRBJ2-6): DGGITQSPKYLFRKEGQNVTLSCEQNLNHDAMYWYRQDPGQGLRLIYYSQIVNDFQKGDIAEGYSVSREKKESFPLTVTSAQKNPTAFYLCASGRPNAGGLIGANVLTFGAGSRLTVL.

The V gene is TRBV6-5, the J gene TRBJ1-3; 9 bases fit TRBD1. V was pared by 6 bases and J by 4 bases, with 4 bases of the junction left unmatched. The CDR3 has 14 amino acids. Germline lookup yields CDR1 MNHEY and CDR2 SVGAGI. The CDR3 protein is CASRQGALGNTIYF. In DNA, the CDR3 is TGTGCCAGCAGACAGGGGGCGCTCGGAAACACCATATATTTT.

This chain uses TRBV5-1 with TRBJ1-6, with D hard to call. Trimming cost V 3 bases and J 10 bases, with 17 bases left between them. The germline V gene has CDR1 SGHRS and CDR2 YFSETQ. The CDR3 is 15 amino acids. CDR3 nucleotide sequence: TGCGCCAGCAGCTGGAGCGGGGAATCGGGGTCACCCCTCCACTTT. It codes for CASSWSGESGSPLHF.

The chain has TRBV19 and TRBJ2-3, with 12 bases matching TRBD2. From germline, CDR1 is LNHDA and CDR2 SQIVND (reference sequence). V was pared by 10 bases and J by 5 bases, with 7 bases of the junction left unmatched. This CDR3 region has 14 residues. CDR3 sequence (DNA): TGTGCCACTCTAGCGGGGGGGCTTGGAGATACGCAGTATTTT. Its translation is CATLAGGLGDTQYF.

This clone turned up a few times. The genes are TRBV6-2 or TRBV6-3 and TRBJ1-5; 9 nucleotides agree with TRBD1. Trimming cost V 4 bases and J 7 bases; bases outside gene matches: 5. This CDR3 has 14 amino acids. CDR1 and CDR2 from the germline V gene are MNHEY and SVGEGT. The CDR3 loop reads CASSSQGAGQPQHF. CDR3 DNA: TGTGCCAGCAGTTCACAGGGGGCAGGCCAGCCCCAGCATTTT.

The chain employs TRBV4-3 and TRBJ1-2; tentatively, D is TRBD1 (5 bases). From germline, CDR1 is LGHNA and CDR2 YSLEER. The V and J ends lost 3 bases and 4 bases respectively, with 15 bases between them. The CDR3 contains 15 residues. CDR3 protein: CASSHRSRGGYGYTF. CDR3 in DNA: TGCGCCAGCAGCCATCGATCTAGGGGAGGCTATGGCTACACCTTC.